The clone carrying this T cell receptor (beta chain) was detected only a few times. These data originate in a study of blood T cells in healthy people across ages. Total RNA, at least 5 micrograms per sample, was extracted from PBMCs. Germline CDR1 LGHNA, CDR2 YNFKEQ. The CDR3 contains 14 residues. V was trimmed by 1 base and J by 7 bases, leaving 13 bases between them. Combining a sample-barcoded 5' primer with a J-beta primer mix, a second PCR ran for about 7 to 12 cycles. TCRdb re-called the 5' RACE reads through MiXCR, storing one row per CDR3 protein. Counted here are roughly 1,100,000 distinct CDR3 sequences, under 30% occurring once; the ten biggest clones make up about 0.72%. These data were also filed under a second study, of T cells of mothers and their children. That study reports: Inherited differences only slightly affect thymic shaping of TCR recombination output.

Source material: blood. The chain uses TRBV4-2 and TRBJ1-2; weak D call: TRBD1 (5 bases). This TCR was recovered from a girl aged 2-10 years in good health. The CDR3 DNA sequence: TGTGCCAGCAGCCAAGTAACAGGAGGAGCTGGCTACACCTTC. It yields the protein CASSQVTGGAGYTF.